The 5 T cell receptor beta chains reported below all come from one sample, sequenced in a study of CD8 T cells in ankylosing spondylitis. Study-wide points: A TCR beta motif of about eight highly homologous variants seemed to mark ankylosing spondylitis blood.

TCRdb reprocessed the 5' RACE reads with MiXCR, giving one entry per CDR3 protein. The sample consists of around 770,000 distinct CDR3 sequences, roughly 12% of them appearing once. Their recognized antigens are unknown. The material sequenced was blood, either unsorted or a sorted T cell fraction (not recorded which). The receptor set was obtained from a male donor with ankylosing spondylitis.

The V call is TRBV10-3, the J call TRBJ2-3; D is unclear. V was clipped by 3 bases and J by 6 bases, with 7 bases between them. Germline V gives CDR1 ENHRY, CDR2 SYGVKD. This CDR3 has 12 amino acids. The CDR3 region has the DNA TGTGCCATCAGTGATTTCGCGGATACGCAGTATTTT. Protein sequence: CAISDFADTQYF.

This clonotype came up a few times. The chain has TRBV7-2 and TRBJ2-5, with unresolved D. The CDR3 is 13 residues long. Trimming took off 7 bases at V and 3 bases at J, with 12 bases between the two ends. CDR1 SGHTA and CDR2 FQGNSA come from the germline V gene. The CDR3 region has the DNA TGTGCCAGCACCCCGTCCTGGGAAGAGACCCAGTACTTC. It specifies CASTPSWEETQYF.

V usage is TRBV7-8 and J usage is TRBJ1-5; 7 bases are a match to TRBD1. This CDR3 has 16 amino acids. Trimming cost V 1 base and J 5 bases; bases outside gene matches: 8. Looked up from germline, CDR1 is SGHVS and CDR2 is FQNEAQ. The CDR3 DNA reads as TGTGCCAGCAGCTTAGACGTCAGGGGGGTCTATCAGCCCCAGCATTTT. The encoded protein is CASSLDVRGVYQPQHF. Complete variable domain (other parts from reference TRBV7-8 and TRBJ1-5): GAGVSQSPRYKVAKRGQDVALRCDPISGHVSLFWYQQALGQGPEFLTYFQNEAQLDKSGLPSDRFFAERPEGSVSTLKIQRTQQEDSAVYLCASSLDVRGVYQPQHFGDGTRLSIL.

This clonotype turned up a few times. The junction shows a germline mismatch at one end, possibly a read error. The rearrangement uses TRBV7-7 and TRBJ2-1, with TRBD2 identical over 12 bases. CDR3 size: 15 residues. The germline V gene has CDR1 SSHAT and CDR2 FNYEAQ (reference sequence). This chain's CDR3 is CASSPRTSGTHEQFF. The CDR3 coding sequence is TGTGCTAGCAGCCCGAGGACTAGCGGGACGCATGAGCAGTTCTTC.

This clonotype was recorded a few times. V usage is TRBV20-1 and J usage is TRBJ2-3; maybe TRBD1 (6 bases). The length of the CDR3 is 14 residues. Per germline, CDR1 DFQATT and CDR2 SNEGSKA (reference sequence). The V end lost 3 bases, the J end lost 11 bases, and 21 bases lay between the germline ends. The CDR3 coding sequence is TGCAGTGCTAGGGACGCACAGGGATACACTAAGCAGTATTTT. Translation gives CSARDAQGYTKQYF.